In its sample, the clone carrying this T cell receptor beta chain was seen a few times. What it binds is unknown. Amplification targeted TCR beta CDR3 regions from RNA transcripts. HTBI primers were used for first-round RT-PCR of the TCR CDR3. TCRdb reanalysed the multiplex PCR reads using MiXCR and keeps one entry per CDR3 protein. The sample contains approximately 740,000 distinct CDR3 sequences, 14% of which appear only once. The sample comes from a study of T cells in Graves' hyperthyroidism and ophthalmopathy. General study points: Ophthalmopathy was identified by the model a median about six months ahead of onset.

Trimming stripped 4 bases from V and 0 bases from J, with 12 bases between. This CDR3 has 15 amino acids. Germline V lookup: CDR1 MNHNS, CDR2 SASEGT. V usage is TRBV6-1 and J usage is TRBJ1-2; D is unresolved. Sequencing used blood. The origin of this receptor is a woman younger than 30 with Graves' hyperthyroidism. The CDR3 bases are TGTGCCAGCAGTGGAAGCAGAGTTACTAACTATGGCTACACCTTC. The encoded protein is CASSGSRVTNYGYTF.